The T cell receptor (beta chain) described here comes from a study of blood T cell repertoires in COVID-19 (TCRdb year 2020). Study-level background: The collaborator samples originated in the United States, Italy and Spain and spanned the acute and convalescent phases of COVID-19. The sample metadata nearly always contained a de-identified subject ID, COVID-19 status, age in years and sex. Subjects who had been exposed to COVID-19, were actively infected with it, or had recovered from it provided the deeply sampled blood TCRbeta repertoires that made up the dataset. The repertoires were released in a freely available public database meant as a resource for research on the immune response to SARS-CoV-2. Where available, HLA class I and class II types were obtained from metadata supplied by the sample provider rather than from assay-based typing. Samples came from the ongoing ImmuneRACE study (first 160 participants) plus 1,254 subjects from 6 global collaborators. The material from the prospective study consisted of cDNA or gDNA derived from T cells, B-cell-depleted T cells, or PBMCs.

TCRbeta CDR3 regions were amplified from genomic DNA using the immunoSEQ Assay, a bias-controlled multiplex PCR. In the authors' own workflow: Within the assay, amplification of reference gene primers was used to estimate how many nucleated cells each sample contained. To quantify the absolute abundance of each unique TCRbeta CDR3 rearrangement, sequence reads were collapsed and filtered. Productive Simpson clonality was computed per sample as the square root of Simpson's diversity index over productive rearrangements. The table was pulled from immuneACCESS by TCRdb, which kept in-frame rearrangements only. Such tables lose some clones; where checked, under half of the loss comes from unresolved V genes, and the rest has no known cause. Clone size and V and J calls were adopted from that table, with D and trimming inferred from the DNA. The sample data list 140,000 to 150,000 clones, and 75% to 90% of these were observed just once. The ten biggest clones cover approximately 6.2% of the sample.

General study outcomes and caveats: Clinical and demographic metadata were provided uncurated, with the amount varying by source and participant.

On this clone: No antigen is known for it. Base qualities are not recorded, but no much larger clone differs from it by a single base.

Whole blood was collected in K2EDTA tubes by collaborating institutions according to the institutions' own protocols. For TCRbeta analysis, collaborators shipped samples as frozen whole blood, isolated PBMCs, or DNA extracted from either of those sample types. Taken from the germline V gene, the CDR1 and CDR2 loops are MNHEY and SVGAGI. The CDR3 holds 15 amino acids from the cysteine to the phenylalanine. The entry retains the CDR3 DNA only, 45 bases that are in frame from base 1. Clipping removes 5 bases from V and 4 bases from J, with 10 as the unmatched junction base count. The specimen sequenced was peripheral blood. The V gene is TRBV6-5 and the J gene is TRBJ2-5; the central 7 bases match TRBD1. The sequence derives from a man at least 80 years old with acute or convalescent COVID-19. The CDR3 region has the sequence CASSTGDSGAETQYF. The nucleotide sequence is TGTGCCAGCAGTACCGGGGACAGCGGAGCAGAGACCCAGTACTTC.